The 7 T cell receptor beta chains presented below share a single source sample, sequenced in a study of OX40 agonist ivuxolimab in advanced cancers. Clones were sequenced by immunoSEQ multiplex PCR, and TCRdb holds only the in-frame ones, with some missing. The sample shows about 82,000 clones, 85% to 90% of them seen only once. The input for sequencing was CD4+ or CD8+ T cells sorted from blood, taken in a trial of the OX40 agonist ivuxolimab. The receptors here all came from an adult with an advanced solid tumor such as melanoma, head and neck, liver or kidney cancer.

This clone was counted once. The chain carries TRBV27 and TRBJ2-3, with D unresolved. The CDR3 consists of 11 residues. Germline CDR1 reads MNHEY; CDR2 reads SMNVEV (reference sequence). V gave up 5 bases and J gave up 1 base, with 1 base separating them. The CDR3 DNA is TGTGCCAGCAGTCGCACAGATACGCAGTATTTT. This sequence encodes CASSRTDTQYF.

The chain links TRBV19 to TRBJ2-4, with a weak D call TRBD1 (7 bases). Per germline, CDR1 LNHDA and CDR2 SQIVND (reference sequence). CDR3 length: 15 residues. The V end was cut by 4 bases, the J end by 1 base, with 11 bases between. The CDR3 DNA follows: TGTGCCAGTAGTACTCCAGGGGGGGCCAAAAACATTCAGTACTTC. Protein: CASSTPGGAKNIQYF.

The chain employs TRBV7-2 and TRBJ2-4; D uncertain. Germline V gene data show CDR1 as SGHTA and CDR2 as FQGNSA. Trimming removed 4 bases at V and 5 bases at J, with 3 bases between. This CDR3 is 11 amino acids long. As DNA, the CDR3 is TGTGCCAGCAGCTCCGAAAACATTCAGTACTTC. Protein product: CASSSENIQYF.

The V and J genes are TRBV7-3 and TRBJ2-2, with a weak D call TRBD2 (6 bases). V lost 5 bases, J lost 5 bases, and 15 bases lay in between. The CDR3 has 15 amino acids. CDR1 is SGHTA, CDR2 FQGTGA, per germline. CDR3 coding DNA: TGTGCCAGCAGCCGGACCCAAGCGGGTACCGGGGAGCTGTTTTTT. Translated, it gives CASSRTQAGTGELFF.

The chain recombines TRBV5-1 with TRBJ2-5, with TRBD1 identical over 7 bases. The germline gives CDR1 SGHRS, CDR2 YFSETQ. V was pared by 5 bases and J by 2 bases, with 9 bases of the junction left unmatched. This CDR3 has 15 residues. The CDR3 bases are TGCGCCAGCAGGGGGACCGGACAGGAGCAAGAGACCCAGTACTTC. Protein: CASRGTGQEQETQYF.

This clone occurred a few times. The chain links TRBV7-3 to TRBJ2-3; either TRBD1 or TRBD2 may fit D (5 bases each). Trimming shortened V by 5 bases and J by 7 bases, and 13 bases separated the two germline ends. This CDR3 contains 13 residues. Per germline, CDR1 SGHTA and CDR2 FQGTGA. The CDR3 spells CASSPGRVNTQYF. Here the CDR3 DNA reads TGTGCCAGCAGCCCGGGGCGGGTGAATACGCAGTATTTT.

This clone was observed a few times. The chain links TRBV5-1 to TRBJ1-5; D gene ambiguous. Trimming stripped 4 bases from V and 0 bases from J, with 11 bases between. From germline, CDR1 is SGHRS and CDR2 YFSETQ. The CDR3 has 15 residues. CDR3 sequence: CASSPNVNSNQPQHF. CDR3 bases: TGCGCCAGCAGCCCAAACGTCAATAGCAATCAGCCCCAGCATTTT.